Here is one T cell receptor (beta chain) with its context. This sample is part of a study of T cell responses to AZD1222 COVID-19 vaccine. V lost 3 bases to trimming and J lost 4 bases, with 9 bases between them. This CDR3 comprises 14 residues. Germline CDR1 SGHTA, CDR2 FQGNSA. Repertoires were generated with immunoSEQ multiplex PCR, while TCRdb's copy carries only in-frame clones and drops some. The profile covers 170,000 or so clones, with about nine tenths appearing a single time and 2.5% to 3% taken by the ten largest. The clonotype was recovered from an adult in good health. V and J are TRBV7-2 and TRBJ2-2; D gene unclear. The source material was peripheral blood, sampled on day 0 of AZD1222 vaccination. The CDR3 loop reads CASSFDVITGELFF. The CDR3 region has the DNA TGTGCCAGCAGCTTCGATGTCATCACCGGGGAGCTGTTTTTT.